This TCR beta chain originates from a study of T cell responses to AZD1222 COVID-19 vaccine. Assay: immunoSEQ multiplex PCR; the TCRdb copy retains only in-frame clones and omits some. The sample includes 98,000 or so clones, 89% of them seen just once. Per germline, CDR1 LNHNV and CDR2 YYDKDF (reference sequence). The CDR3 sequence is 13 residues long. V lost 3 bases to trimming and J lost 2 bases, with 7 bases between them. V usage is TRBV15 and J usage is TRBJ2-5; D may be TRBD1 (6 bases). The clonotype comes from an adult in good health. Sequencing was performed on peripheral blood, taken on day 0 of AZD1222 vaccination. Here the CDR3 DNA reads TGTGCCACCAGCAGGGACAGTCAAGAGACCCAGTACTTC. This sequence encodes CATSRDSQETQYF.